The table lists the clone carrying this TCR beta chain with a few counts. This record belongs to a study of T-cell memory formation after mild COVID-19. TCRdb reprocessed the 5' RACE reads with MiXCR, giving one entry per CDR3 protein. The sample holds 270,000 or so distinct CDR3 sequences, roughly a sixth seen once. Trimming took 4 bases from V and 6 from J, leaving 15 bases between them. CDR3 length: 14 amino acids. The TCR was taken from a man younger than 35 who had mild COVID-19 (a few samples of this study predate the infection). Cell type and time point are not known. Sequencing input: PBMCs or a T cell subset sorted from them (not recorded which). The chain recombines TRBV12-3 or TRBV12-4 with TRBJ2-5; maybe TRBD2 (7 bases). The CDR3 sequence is CASSWGRGGKTQYF. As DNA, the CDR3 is TGTGCCAGCAGTTGGGGGAGGGGGGGAAAGACCCAGTACTTC.